This T cell receptor beta chain was recovered during a study of T cell responses to AZD1222 COVID-19 vaccine. Overall study results and limits: It should be noted that donors were predominantly white British and more often female, and clonal diversity was possibly underestimated. Seropositive status at baseline applied to only five to seven AZD1222 recipients. Unmutated variant regions reportedly attract nearly half of all spike-specific TCRs. In all cases, repertoires were sampled only after the peak T cell response.

This clone showed up just once. The antigen is unknown. Germline V lookup: CDR1 SGHRS, CDR2 YFSETQ. This CDR3 region has 14 residues. V was clipped by 3 bases and J by 4 bases; unmatched bases: 5. The method was immunoSEQ multiplex PCR; TCRdb's version includes in-frame clones alone and lacks a portion of them. The repertoire holds some 150,000 clones, about 92% seen once, with 2.6% in the top ten. This sample comprised peripheral blood, obtained on day 0 of AZD1222 vaccination. The rearrangement links TRBV5-1 to TRBJ2-7, with 9 bases fitting TRBD1. This receptor was identified in an adult in good health. CDR3 region: CASSWTGTGYEQYF. The CDR3, as DNA: TGCGCCAGCAGCTGGACCGGGACAGGGTACGAGCAGTACTTC. The full variable domain, in which reference TRBV5-1 and TRBJ2-7 provide the parts outside the CDR3, is KAGVTQTPRYLIKTRGQQVTLSCSPISGHRSVSWYQQTPGQGLQFLFEYFSETQRNKGNFPGRFSGRQFSNSRSEMNVSTLELGDSALYLCASSWTGTGYEQYFGPGTRLTVT.